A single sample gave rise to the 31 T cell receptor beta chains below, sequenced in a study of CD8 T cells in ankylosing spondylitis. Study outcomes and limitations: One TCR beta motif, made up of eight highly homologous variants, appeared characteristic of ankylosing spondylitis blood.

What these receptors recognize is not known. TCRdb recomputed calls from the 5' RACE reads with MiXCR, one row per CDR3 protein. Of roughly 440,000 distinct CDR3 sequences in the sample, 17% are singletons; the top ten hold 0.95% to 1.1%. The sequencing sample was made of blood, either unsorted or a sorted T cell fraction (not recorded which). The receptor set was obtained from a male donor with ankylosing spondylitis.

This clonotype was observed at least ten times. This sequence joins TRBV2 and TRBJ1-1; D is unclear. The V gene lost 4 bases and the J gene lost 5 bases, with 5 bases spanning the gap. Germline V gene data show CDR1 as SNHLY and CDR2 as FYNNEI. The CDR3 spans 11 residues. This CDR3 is CASSVGTEAFF. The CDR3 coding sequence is TGTGCCAGCAGTGTTGGGACTGAAGCTTTCTTT.

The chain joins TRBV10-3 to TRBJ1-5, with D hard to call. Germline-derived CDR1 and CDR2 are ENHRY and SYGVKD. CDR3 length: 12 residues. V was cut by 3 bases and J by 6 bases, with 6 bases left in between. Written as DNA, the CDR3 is TGTGCCATCAGTGACGACACTCAGCCCCAGCATTTT. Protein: CAISDDTQPQHF.

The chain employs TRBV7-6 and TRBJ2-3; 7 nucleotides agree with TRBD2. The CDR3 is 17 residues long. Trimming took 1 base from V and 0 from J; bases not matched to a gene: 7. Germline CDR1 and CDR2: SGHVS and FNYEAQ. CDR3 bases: TGTGCCAGCAGCTTAGTTCAGGGAGGGTCTAGCACAGATACGCAGTATTTT. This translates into CASSLVQGGSSTDTQYF.

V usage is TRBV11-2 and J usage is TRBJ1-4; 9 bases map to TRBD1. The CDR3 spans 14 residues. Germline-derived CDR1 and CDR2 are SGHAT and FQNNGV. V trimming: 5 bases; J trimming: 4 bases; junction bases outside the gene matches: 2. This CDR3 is CASSDRGSNEKLFF. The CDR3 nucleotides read TGTGCCAGCAGCGACAGGGGGAGTAATGAAAAACTGTTTTTT.

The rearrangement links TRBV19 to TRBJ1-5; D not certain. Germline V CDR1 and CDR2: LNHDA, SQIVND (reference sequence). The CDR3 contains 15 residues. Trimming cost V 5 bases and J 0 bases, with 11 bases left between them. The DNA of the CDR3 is TGTGCCAGTAGTGTACGCACTTATAGCAATCAGCCCCAGCATTTT. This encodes CASSVRTYSNQPQHF.

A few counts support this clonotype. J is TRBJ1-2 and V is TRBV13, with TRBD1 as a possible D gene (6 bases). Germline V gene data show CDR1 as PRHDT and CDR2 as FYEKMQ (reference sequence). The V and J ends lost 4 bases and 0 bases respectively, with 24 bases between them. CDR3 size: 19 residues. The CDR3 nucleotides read TGTGCCAGCAGCTCCGAAGGTCTGGGGGCGGTATTAACTAACTATGGCTACACCTTC. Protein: CASSSEGLGAVLTNYGYTF.

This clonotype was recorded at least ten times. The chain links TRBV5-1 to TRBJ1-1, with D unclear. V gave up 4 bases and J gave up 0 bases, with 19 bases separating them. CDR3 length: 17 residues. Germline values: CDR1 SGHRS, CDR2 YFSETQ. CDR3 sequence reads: CASSPRQAAFVNTEAFF. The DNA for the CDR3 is TGCGCCAGCAGCCCCCGTCAGGCGGCGTTTGTGAACACTGAAGCTTTCTTT.

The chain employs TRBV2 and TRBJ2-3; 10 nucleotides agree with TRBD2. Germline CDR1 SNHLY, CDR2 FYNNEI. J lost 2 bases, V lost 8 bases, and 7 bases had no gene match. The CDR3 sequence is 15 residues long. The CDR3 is CASGILAGSTDTQYF. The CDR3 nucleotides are TGTGCCAGCGGAATACTAGCGGGATCCACAGATACGCAGTATTTT.

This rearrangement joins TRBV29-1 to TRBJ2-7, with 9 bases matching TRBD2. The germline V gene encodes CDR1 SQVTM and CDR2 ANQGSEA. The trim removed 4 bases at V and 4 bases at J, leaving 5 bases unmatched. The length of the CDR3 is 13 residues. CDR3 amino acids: CSVGGRAKYEQYF. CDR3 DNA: TGCAGCGTTGGCGGGAGGGCCAAGTACGAGCAGTACTTC.

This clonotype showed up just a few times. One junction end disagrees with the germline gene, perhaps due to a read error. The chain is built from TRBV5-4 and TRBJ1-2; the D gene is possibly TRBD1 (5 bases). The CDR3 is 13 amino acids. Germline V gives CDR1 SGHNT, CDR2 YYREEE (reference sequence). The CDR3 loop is CASSLVSGPGYTF. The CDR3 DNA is TGTGCCAGTAGCTTGGTATCAGGGCCGGGCTACACCTTC.

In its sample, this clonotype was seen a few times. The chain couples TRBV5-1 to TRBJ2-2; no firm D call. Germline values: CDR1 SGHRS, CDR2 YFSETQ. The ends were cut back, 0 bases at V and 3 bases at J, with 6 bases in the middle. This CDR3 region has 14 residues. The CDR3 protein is CASSLGYYTGELFF. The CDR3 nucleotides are TGCGCCAGCAGCTTGGGGTATTACACCGGGGAGCTGTTTTTT.

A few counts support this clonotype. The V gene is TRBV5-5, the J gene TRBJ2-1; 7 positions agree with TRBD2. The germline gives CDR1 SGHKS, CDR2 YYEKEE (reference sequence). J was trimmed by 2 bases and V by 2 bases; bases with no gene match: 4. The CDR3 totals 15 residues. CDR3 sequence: CASSFFGGTYNEQFF. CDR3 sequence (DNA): TGTGCCAGCAGCTTTTTCGGGGGGACCTACAATGAGCAGTTCTTC.

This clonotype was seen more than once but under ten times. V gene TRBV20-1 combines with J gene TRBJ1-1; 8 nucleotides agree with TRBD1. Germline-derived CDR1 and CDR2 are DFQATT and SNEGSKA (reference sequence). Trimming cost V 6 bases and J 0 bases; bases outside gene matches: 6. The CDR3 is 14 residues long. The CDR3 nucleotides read TGCAGTGCCAGGACAGGGCTTATGAACACTGAAGCTTTCTTT. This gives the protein CSARTGLMNTEAFF.

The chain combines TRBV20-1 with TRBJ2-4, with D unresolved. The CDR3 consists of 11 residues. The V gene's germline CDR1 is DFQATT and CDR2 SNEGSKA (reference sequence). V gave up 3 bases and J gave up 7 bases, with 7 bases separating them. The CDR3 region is CSARSGNIQYF. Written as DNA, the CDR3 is TGCAGTGCTAGGTCGGGTAACATTCAGTACTTC.

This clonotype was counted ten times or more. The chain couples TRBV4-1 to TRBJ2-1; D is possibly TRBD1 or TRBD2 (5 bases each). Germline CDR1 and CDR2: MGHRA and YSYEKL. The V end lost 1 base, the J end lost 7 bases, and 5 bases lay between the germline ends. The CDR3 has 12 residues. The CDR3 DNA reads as TGCGCCAGCAGCCAAGGGGGGAATGAGCAGTTCTTC. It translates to CASSQGGNEQFF.

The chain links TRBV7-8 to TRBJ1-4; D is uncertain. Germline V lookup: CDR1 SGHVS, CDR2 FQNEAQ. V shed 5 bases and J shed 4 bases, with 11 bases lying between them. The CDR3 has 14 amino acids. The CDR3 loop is CASSREGFNEKLFF. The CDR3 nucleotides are TGTGCCAGCAGCCGGGAGGGCTTTAATGAAAAACTGTTTTTT.

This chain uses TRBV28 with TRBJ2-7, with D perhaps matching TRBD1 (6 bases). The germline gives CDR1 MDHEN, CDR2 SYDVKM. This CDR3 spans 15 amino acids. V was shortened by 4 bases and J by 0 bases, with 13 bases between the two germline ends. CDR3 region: CASSSAGESSYEQYF. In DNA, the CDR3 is TGTGCCAGCAGTTCCGCAGGGGAATCCTCCTACGAGCAGTACTTC.

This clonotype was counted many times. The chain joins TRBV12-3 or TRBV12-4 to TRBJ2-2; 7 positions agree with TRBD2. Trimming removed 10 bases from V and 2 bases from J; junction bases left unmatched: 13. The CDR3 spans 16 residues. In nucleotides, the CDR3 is TGTGCCACGCCACCCCAACCGGGACTAAACACCGGGGAGCTGTTTTTT. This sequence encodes CATPPQPGLNTGELFF.

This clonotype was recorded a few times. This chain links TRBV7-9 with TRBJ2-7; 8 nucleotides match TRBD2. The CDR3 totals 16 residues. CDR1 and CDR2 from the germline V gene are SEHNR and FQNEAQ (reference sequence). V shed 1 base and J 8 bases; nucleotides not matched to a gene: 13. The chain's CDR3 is CASSLGIAGKGYQQYF. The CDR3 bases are TGTGCCAGCAGCTTAGGGATAGCGGGGAAGGGTTACCAGCAGTACTTC.

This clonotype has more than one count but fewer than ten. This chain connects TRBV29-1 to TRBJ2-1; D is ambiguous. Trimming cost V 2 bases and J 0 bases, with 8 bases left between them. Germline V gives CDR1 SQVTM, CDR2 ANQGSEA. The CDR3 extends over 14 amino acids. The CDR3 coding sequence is TGCAGCGTTGAAAACTTTTACTCCTACAATGAGCAGTTCTTC. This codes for CSVENFYSYNEQFF.

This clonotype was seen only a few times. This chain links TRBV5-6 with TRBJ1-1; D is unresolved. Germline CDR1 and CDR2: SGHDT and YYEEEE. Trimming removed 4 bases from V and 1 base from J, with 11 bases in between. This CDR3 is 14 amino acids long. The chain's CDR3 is CASSPNYRNTEAFF. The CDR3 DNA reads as TGTGCCAGCAGCCCGAATTACAGGAACACTGAAGCTTTCTTT.

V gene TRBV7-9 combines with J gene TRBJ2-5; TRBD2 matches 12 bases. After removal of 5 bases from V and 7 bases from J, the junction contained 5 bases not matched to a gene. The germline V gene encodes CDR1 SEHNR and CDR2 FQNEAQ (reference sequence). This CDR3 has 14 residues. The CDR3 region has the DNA TGTGCCAGCAGCCCTAGCGGGGGGGCCCCGACCCAGTACTTC. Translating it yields CASSPSGGAPTQYF.

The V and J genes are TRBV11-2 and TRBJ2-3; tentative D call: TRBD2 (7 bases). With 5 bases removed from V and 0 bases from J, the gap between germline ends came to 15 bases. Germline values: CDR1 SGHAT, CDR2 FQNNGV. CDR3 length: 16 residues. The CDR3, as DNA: TGTGCCAGCAGCCCCGGGGGGAGGGGGAGCACAGATACGCAGTATTTT. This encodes CASSPGGRGSTDTQYF.

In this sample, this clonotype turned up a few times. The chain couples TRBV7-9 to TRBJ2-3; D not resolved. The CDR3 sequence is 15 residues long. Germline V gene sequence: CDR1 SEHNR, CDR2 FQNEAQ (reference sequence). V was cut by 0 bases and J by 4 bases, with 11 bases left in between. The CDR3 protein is CASSLARGPADTQYF. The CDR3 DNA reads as TGTGCCAGCAGCTTAGCGCGAGGACCGGCAGATACGCAGTATTTT.

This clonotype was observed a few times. The CDR3 nucleotides are TGTGCCAGCAGCGTAAGAGCCGGTAACTATGGCTACACCTTC. Its translation: CASSVRAGNYGYTF. J is TRBJ1-2 and V is TRBV9, with D unclear. Germline V gene lookup returns CDR1 SGDLS and CDR2 YYNGEE. V was clipped by 1 base and J by 1 base, with 8 bases between them. The CDR3 contains 14 residues.

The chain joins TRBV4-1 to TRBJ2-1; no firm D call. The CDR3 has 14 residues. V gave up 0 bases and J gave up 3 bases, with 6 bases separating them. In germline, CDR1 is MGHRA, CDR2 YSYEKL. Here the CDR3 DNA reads TGCGCCAGCAGCCAAGATACCTACTACAATGAGCAGTTCTTC. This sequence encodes CASSQDTYYNEQFF.

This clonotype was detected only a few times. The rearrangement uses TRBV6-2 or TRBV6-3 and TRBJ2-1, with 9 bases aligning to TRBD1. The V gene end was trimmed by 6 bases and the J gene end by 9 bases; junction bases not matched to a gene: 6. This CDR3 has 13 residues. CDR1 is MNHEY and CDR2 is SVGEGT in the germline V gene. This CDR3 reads CASRTTGGLEQFF. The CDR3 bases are TGTGCCAGCAGAACCACAGGGGGCCTTGAGCAGTTCTTC.

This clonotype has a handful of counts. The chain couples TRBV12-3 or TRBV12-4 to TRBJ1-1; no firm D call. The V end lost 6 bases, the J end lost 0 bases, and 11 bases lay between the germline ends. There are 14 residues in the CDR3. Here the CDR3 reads CASSHWTVNTEAFF. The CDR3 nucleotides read TGTGCCAGCAGCCACTGGACGGTGAACACTGAAGCTTTCTTT.

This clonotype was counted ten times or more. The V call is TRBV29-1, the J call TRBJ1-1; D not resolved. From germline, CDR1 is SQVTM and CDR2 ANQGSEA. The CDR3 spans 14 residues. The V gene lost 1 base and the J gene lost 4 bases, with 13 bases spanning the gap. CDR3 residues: CSVEGDTRLTEAFF. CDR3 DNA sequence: TGCAGCGTTGAAGGAGACACCCGACTCACTGAAGCTTTCTTT.

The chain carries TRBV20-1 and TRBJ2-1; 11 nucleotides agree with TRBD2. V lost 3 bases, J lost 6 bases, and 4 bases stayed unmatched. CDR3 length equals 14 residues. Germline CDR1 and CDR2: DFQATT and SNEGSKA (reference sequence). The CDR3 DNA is TGCAGTGCTAGGACTAGCGGGACTCTCAATGAGCAGTTCTTC. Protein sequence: CSARTSGTLNEQFF.

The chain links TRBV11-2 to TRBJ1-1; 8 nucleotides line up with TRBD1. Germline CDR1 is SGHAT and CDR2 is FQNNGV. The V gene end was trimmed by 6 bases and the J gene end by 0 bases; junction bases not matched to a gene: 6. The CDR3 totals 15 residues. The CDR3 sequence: CASSDRGNMNTEAFF. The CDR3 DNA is TGTGCCAGCAGTGACAGGGGAAATATGAACACTGAAGCTTTCTTT.